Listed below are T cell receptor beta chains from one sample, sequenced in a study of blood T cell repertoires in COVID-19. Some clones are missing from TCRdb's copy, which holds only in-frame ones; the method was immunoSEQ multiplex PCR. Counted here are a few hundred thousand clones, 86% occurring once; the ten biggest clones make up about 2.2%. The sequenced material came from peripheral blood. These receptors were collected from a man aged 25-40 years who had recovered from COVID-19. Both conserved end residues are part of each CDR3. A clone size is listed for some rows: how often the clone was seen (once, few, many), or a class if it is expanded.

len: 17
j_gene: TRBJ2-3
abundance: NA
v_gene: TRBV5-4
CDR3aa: CASSLEVAGGNTDTQYF

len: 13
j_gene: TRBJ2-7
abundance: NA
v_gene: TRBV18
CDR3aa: CASSQYTNYEQYF

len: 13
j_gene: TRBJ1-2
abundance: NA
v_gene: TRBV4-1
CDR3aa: CASSQNRNYGYTF

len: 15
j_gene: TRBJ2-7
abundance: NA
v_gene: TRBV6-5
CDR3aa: CASSRGAPLIVEQYF

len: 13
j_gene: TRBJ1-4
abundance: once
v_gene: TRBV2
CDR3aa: CASSEARTVQLFF

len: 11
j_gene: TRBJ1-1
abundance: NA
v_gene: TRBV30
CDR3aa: CASNFREGAFF

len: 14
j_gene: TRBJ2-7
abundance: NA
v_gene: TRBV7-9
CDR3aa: CASSYGLSSYEQYF

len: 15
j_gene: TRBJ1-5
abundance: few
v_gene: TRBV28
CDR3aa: CASSLDRGRSQPQHF

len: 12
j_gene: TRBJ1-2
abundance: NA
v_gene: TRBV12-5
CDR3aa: CASEGADYGYTF

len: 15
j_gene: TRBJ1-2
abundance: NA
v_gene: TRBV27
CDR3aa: CASSSPSAGGYGYTF

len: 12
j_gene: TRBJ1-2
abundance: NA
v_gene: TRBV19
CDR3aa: CASETRNYGYTF

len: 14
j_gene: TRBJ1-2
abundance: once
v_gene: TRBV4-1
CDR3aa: CASSRGQGNYGYTF

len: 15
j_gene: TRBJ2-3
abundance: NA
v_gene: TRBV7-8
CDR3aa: CASSAPGLGSDTQYF

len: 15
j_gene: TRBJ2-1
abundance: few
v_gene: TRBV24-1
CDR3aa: CATSDLPGQGFTPFF

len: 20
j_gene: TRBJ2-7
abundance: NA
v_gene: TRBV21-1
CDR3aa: CASSKRFRDRGPRGSYEQYF